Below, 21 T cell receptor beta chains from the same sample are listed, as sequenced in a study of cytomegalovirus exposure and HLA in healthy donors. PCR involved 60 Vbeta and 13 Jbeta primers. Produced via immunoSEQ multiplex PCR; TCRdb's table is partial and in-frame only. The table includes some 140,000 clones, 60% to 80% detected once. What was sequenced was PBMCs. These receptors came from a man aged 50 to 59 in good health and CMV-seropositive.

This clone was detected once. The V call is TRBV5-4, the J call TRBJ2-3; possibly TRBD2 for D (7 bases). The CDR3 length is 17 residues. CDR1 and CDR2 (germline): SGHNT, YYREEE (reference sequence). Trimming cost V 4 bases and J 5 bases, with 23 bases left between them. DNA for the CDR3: TGTGCCAGCAGCCTCCCAACGGGGGGCTCGGGTTTAGATACGCAGTATTTT. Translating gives CASSLPTGGSGLDTQYF.

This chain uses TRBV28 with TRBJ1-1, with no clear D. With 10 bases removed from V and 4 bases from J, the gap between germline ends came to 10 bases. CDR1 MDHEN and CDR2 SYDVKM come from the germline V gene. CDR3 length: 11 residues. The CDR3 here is CATEAGTEAFF. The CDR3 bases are TGTGCCACTGAGGCCGGCACTGAAGCTTTCTTT.

The CDR3 region is CASSLQGYEQYF. The CDR3 DNA reads TGTGCCAGCAGCCTACAGGGGTACGAGCAGTACTTC. The chain uses TRBV2 and TRBJ2-7; 7 nucleotides match TRBD1. Per the germline V gene, CDR1 is SNHLY and CDR2 is FYNNEI. This CDR3 has 12 residues. The V segment lost 6 bases and the J segment 4 bases; nucleotides outside the gene matches: 3.

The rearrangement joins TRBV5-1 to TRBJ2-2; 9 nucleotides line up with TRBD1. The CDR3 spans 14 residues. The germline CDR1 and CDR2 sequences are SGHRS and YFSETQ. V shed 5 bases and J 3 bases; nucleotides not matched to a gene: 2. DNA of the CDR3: TGCGCCAGCAGGGGACAGGGAGACACCGGGGAGCTGTTTTTT. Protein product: CASRGQGDTGELFF.

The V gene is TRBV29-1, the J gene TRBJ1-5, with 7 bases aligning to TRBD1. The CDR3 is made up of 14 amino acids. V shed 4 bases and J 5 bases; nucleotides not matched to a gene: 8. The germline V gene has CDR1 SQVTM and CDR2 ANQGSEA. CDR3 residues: CSVAPQGLDQPQHF. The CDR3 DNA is TGCAGCGTTGCCCCACAGGGGCTGGATCAGCCCCAGCATTTT. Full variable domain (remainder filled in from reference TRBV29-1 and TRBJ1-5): SAVISQKPSRDICQRGTSLTIQCQVDSQVTMMFWYRQQPGQSLTLIATANQGSEATYESGFVIDKFPISRPNLTFSTLTVSNMSPEDSSIYLCSVAPQGLDQPQHFGDGTRLSIL.

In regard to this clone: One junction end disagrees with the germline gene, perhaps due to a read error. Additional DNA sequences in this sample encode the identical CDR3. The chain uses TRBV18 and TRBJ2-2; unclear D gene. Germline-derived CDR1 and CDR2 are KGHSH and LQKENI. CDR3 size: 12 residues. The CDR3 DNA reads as TGCGCCAGCTCACCTTTAACCGGGGAGCTGTTTTTT. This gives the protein CASSPLTGELFF. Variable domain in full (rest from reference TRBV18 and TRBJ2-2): NAGVMQNPRHLVRRRGQEARLRCSPMKGHSHVYWYRQLPEEGLKFMVYLQKENIIDESGMPKERFSAEFPKEGPSILRIQQVVRGDSAAYFCASSPLTGELFFGEGSRLTVL.

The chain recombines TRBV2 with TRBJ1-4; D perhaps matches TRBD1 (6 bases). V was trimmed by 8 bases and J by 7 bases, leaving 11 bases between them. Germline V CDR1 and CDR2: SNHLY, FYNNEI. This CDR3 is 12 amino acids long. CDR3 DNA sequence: TGTGCCAGCCGGGGGGCGCTTGAAAAACTGTTTTTT. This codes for CASRGALEKLFF.

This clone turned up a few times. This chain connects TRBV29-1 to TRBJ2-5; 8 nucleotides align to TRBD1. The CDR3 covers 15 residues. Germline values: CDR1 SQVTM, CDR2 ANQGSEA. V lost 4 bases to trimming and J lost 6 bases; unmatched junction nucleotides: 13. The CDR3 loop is CSVGGSRDRGKTQYF. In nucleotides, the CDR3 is TGCAGCGTTGGGGGTTCGAGAGACAGGGGTAAGACCCAGTACTTC.

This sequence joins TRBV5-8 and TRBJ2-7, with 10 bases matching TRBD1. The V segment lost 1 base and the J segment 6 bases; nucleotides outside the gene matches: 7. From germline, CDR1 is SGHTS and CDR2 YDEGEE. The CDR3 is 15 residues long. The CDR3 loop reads CASSLSDRGRAEQYF. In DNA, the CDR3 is TGTGCCAGCAGCTTGTCCGACAGGGGGCGGGCCGAGCAGTACTTC.

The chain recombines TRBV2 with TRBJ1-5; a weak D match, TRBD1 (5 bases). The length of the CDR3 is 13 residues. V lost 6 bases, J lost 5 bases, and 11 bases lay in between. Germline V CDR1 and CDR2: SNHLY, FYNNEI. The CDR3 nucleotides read TGTGCCAGCAGAGGACAAGCCCATCAGCCCCAGCATTTT. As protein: CASRGQAHQPQHF.

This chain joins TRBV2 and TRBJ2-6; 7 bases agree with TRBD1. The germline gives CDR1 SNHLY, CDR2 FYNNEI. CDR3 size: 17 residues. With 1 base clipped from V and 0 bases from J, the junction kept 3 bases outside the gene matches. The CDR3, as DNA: TGTGCCAGCAGTGAAGTAGGGGGCCTCTCTGGGGCCAACGTCCTGACTTTC. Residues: CASSEVGGLSGANVLTF.

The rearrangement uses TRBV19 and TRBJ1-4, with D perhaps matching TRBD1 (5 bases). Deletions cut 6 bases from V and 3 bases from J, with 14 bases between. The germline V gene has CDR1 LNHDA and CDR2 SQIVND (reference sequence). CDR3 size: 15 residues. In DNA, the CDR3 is TGTGCCAGTAGCAACTATCAGGGATCTAATGAAAAACTGTTTTTT. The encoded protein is CASSNYQGSNEKLFF.

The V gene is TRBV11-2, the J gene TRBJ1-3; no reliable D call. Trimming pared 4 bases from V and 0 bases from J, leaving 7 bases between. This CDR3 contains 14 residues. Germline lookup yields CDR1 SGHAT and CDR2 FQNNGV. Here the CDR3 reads CASSSGSSGNTIYF. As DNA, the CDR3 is TGTGCCAGCAGCTCGGGGTCCTCTGGAAACACCATATATTTT. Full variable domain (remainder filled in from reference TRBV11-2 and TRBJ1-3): EAGVAQSPRYKIIEKRQSVAFWCNPISGHATLYWYQQILGQGPKLLIQFQNNGVVDDSQLPKDRFSAERLKGVDSTLKIQPAKLEDSAVYLCASSSGSSGNTIYFGEGSWLTVV.

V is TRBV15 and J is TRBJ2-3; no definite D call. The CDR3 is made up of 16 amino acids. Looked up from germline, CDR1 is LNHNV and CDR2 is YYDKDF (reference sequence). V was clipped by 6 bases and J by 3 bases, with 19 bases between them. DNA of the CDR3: TGTGCCACCAGTGCGGCAGCCAGACCTCGAACAGATACGCAGTATTTT. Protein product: CATSAAARPRTDTQYF.

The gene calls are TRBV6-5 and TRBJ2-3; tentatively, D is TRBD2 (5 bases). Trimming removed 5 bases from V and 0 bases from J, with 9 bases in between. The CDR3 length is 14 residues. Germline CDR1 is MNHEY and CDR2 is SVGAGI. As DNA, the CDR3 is TGTGCCAGCAGTACTCGGACTAGCACAGATACGCAGTATTTT. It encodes CASSTRTSTDTQYF.

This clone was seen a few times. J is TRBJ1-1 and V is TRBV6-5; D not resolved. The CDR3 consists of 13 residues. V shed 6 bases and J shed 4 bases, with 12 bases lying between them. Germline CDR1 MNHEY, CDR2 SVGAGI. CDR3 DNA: TGTGCCAGCAGGTACCGGGAGACCACTGAAGCTTTCTTT. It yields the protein CASRYRETTEAFF.

The CDR3 here is CASSSPTGGVDGYTF. CDR3 nucleotide sequence: TGTGCCAGCAGCTCGCCGACAGGGGGAGTCGATGGCTACACCTTC. The chain employs TRBV11-2 and TRBJ1-2; the match to TRBD1 covers 9 bases. The CDR3 is 15 amino acids. Germline V gene data show CDR1 as SGHAT and CDR2 as FQNNGV. Losses at the gene ends were 4 bases for V and 6 bases for J; bases not matched to a gene: 9.

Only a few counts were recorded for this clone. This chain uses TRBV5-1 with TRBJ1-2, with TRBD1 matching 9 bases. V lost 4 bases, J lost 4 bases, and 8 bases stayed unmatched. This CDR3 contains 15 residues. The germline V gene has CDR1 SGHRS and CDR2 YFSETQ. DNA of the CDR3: TGCGCCAGCAGCCCGGGACAGGGCCTTGGCTATGGCTACACCTTC. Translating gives CASSPGQGLGYGYTF.

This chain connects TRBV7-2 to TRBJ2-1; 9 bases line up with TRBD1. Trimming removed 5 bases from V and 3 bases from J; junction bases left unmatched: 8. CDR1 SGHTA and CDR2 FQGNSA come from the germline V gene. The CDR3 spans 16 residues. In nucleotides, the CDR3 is TGTGCCAGCAGCCCGGGGGCGACAGGGGGCTACAATGAGCAGTTCTTC. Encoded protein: CASSPGATGGYNEQFF.

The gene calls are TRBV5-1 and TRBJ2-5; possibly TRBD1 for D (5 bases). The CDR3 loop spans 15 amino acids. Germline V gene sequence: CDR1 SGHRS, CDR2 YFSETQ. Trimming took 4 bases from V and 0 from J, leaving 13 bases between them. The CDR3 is CASSSLQGNQETQYF. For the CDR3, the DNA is TGCGCCAGCAGCAGTCTCCAGGGAAACCAAGAGACCCAGTACTTC. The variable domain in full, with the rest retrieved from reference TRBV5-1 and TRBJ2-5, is KAGVTQTPRYLIKTRGQQVTLSCSPISGHRSVSWYQQTPGQGLQFLFEYFSETQRNKGNFPGRFSGRQFSNSRSEMNVSTLELGDSALYLCASSSLQGNQETQYFGPGTRLLVL.

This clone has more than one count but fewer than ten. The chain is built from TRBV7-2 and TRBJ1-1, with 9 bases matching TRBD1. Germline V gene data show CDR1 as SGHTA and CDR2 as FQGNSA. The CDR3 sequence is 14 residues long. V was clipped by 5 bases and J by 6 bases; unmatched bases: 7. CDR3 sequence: CASSPRDRVPEAFF. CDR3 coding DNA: TGTGCCAGCAGCCCGCGGGACAGGGTTCCTGAAGCTTTCTTT.